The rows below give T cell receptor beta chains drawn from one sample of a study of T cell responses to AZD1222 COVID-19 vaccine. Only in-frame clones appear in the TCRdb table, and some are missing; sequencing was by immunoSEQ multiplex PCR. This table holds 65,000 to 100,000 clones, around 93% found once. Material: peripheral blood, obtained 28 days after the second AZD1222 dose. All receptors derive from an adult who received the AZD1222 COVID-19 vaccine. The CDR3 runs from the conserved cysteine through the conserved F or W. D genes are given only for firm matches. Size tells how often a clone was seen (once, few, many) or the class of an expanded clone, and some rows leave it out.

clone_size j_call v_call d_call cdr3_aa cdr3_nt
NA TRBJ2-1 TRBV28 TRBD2 CASSEVTSGRANEQFF TGTGCCAGCAGCGAAGTAACTAGCGGGAGGGCCAATGAGCAGTTCTTC
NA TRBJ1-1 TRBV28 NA CASSLSGEMNTEAFF TGTGCCAGCAGTTTATCTGGGGAGATGAACACTGAAGCTTTCTTT
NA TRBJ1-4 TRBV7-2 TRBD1 CASSPDRAIEKLFF TGTGCCAGCAGCCCCGACAGGGCGATTGAAAAACTGTTTTTT
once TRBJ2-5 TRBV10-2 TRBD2 CASSLAGAGETQYF TGCGCCAGCAGTCTAGCGGGAGCTGGGGAGACCCAGTACTTC
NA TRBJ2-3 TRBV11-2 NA CASSLEGRGYTDTQYF TGTGCCAGCAGCCTCGAGGGACGGGGATACACAGATACGCAGTATTTT
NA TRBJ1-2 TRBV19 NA CASRSGSAPDYGYTF TGTGCCAGTAGGTCAGGGAGTGCCCCTGACTATGGCTACACCTTC
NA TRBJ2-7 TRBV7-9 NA CASSLWTNYEQYF TGTGCCAGCAGTCTTTGGACAAACTACGAGCAGTACTTC
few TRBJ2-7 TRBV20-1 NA CSASSGTTYYEQYF TGCAGTGCTAGTTCCGGGACAACCTACTACGAGCAGTACTTC
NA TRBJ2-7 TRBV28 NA CASSLPRAGGEQYF TGTGCCAGCAGTTTACCGCGGGCAGGCGGAGAGCAGTACTTC
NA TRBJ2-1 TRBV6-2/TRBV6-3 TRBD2 CASIPGGRDEQFF TGTGCCAGCATCCCGGGAGGACGCGATGAGCAGTTCTTC
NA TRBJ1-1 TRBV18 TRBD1 CASSPVQGAEAFF TGTGCCAGCTCACCAGTTCAGGGGGCTGAAGCTTTCTTT
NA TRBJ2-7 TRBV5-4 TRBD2 CASGLAGGPGEQYF TGTGCCAGCGGCCTAGCGGGAGGGCCTGGGGAGCAGTACTTC
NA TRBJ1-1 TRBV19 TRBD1 CATRNRGEAFF TGTGCCACCCGAAACAGGGGTGAAGCTTTCTTT
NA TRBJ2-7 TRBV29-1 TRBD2 CSARGGGSEQYF TGCAGCGCCCGTGGGGGGGGGTCCGAGCAGTACTTC
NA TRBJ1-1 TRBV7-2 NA CASSLKNQGRVNTEAFF TGTGCCAGCAGCCTAAAGAACCAGGGACGAGTGAACACTGAAGCTTTCTTT
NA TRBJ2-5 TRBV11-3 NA CASSLGTPGQFQETQYF TGTGCCAGCAGCTTAGGGACCCCGGGACAATTCCAAGAGACCCAGTACTTC
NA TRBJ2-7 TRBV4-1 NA CASSQVHVTYEQYF TGCGCCAGCAGCCAAGTTCACGTTACCTACGAGCAGTACTTC
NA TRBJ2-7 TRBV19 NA CASSIVTGDSYEQYF TGTGCCAGTAGTATTGTAACGGGAGACTCCTACGAGCAGTACTTC
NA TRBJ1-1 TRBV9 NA CASSVLDGNTEAFF TGTGCCAGCAGCGTCCTCGACGGGAACACTGAAGCTTTCTTT
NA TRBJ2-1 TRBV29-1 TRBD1 CSVEGLGQGVDEQFF TGCAGCGTTGAAGGTCTTGGACAGGGGGTGGATGAGCAGTTCTTC
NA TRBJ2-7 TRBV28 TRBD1 CASRGVGTGEQYF TGTGCCAGCAGGGGGGTGGGGACAGGCGAGCAGTACTTC
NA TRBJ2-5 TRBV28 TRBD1 CASSPVQGALAETQYF TGTGCCAGCAGTCCGGTACAGGGGGCGCTTGCGGAGACCCAGTACTTC
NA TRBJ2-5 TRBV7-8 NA CASSLARRVGTQETQYF TGTGCCAGCAGCTTAGCCCGGCGGGTCGGGACCCAAGAGACCCAGTACTTC
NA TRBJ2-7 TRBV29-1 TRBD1 CSVERQGANEQYF TGCAGCGTTGAGAGACAGGGGGCCAACGAGCAGTACTTC
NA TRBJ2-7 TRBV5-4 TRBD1 CASSLVGTGNYEQYF TGTGCCAGCAGCCTCGTAGGGACAGGGAACTACGAGCAGTACTTC